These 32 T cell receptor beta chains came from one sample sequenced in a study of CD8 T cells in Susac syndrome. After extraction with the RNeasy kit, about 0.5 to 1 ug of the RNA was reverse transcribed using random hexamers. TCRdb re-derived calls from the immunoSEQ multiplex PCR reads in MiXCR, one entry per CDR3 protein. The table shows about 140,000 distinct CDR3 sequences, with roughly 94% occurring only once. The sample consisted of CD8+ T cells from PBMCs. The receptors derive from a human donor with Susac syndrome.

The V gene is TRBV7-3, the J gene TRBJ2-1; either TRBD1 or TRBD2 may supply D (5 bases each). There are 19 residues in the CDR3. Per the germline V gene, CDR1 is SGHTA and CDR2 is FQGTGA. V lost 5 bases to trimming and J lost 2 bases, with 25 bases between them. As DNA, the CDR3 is TGTGCCAGCAGCCCTACAAGAGTGCGTCGGGACGGAGCCTACAATGAGCAGTTCTTC. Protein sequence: CASSPTRVRRDGAYNEQFF.

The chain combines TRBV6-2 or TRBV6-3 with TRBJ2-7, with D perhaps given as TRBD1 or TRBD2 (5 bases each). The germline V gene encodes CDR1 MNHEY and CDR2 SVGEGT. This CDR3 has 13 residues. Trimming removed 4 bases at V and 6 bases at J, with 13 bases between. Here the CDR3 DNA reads TGTGCCAGCAGTTCCTCCGGGACGCTCGAGCAGTACTTC. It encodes CASSSSGTLEQYF.

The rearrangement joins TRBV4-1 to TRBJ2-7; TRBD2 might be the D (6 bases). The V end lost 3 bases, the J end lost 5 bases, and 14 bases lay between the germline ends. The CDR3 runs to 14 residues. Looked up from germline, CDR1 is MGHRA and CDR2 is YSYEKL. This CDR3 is CASSQTRGANEQYF. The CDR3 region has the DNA TGCGCCAGCAGCCAGACTCGCGGGGCAAACGAGCAGTACTTC.

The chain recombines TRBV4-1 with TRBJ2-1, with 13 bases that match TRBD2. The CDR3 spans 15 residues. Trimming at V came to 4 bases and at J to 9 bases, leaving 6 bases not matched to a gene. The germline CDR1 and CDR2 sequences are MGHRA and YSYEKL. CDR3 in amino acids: CASSPGLAGLGEQFF. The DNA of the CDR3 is TGCGCCAGCAGCCCGGGACTAGCGGGACTCGGTGAGCAGTTCTTC.

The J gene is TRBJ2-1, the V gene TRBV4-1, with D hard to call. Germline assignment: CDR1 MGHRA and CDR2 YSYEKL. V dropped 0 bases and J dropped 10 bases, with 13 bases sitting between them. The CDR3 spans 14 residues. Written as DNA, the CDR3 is TGCGCCAGCAGCCAAGATCCGGAAGGGTACGAGCAGTTCTTC. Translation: CASSQDPEGYEQFF.

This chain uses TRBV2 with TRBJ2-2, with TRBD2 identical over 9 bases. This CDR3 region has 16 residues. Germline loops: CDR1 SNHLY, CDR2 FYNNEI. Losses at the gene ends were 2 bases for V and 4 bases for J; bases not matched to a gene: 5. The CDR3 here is CASSELVAGATGELFF. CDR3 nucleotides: TGTGCCAGCAGTGAATTGGTAGCGGGAGCCACCGGGGAGCTGTTTTTT.

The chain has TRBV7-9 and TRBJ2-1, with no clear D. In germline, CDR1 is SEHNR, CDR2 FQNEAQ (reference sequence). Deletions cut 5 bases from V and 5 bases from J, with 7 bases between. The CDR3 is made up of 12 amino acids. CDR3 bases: TGTGCCAGCAGCCCGAGAAACAATGAGCAGTTCTTC. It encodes CASSPRNNEQFF. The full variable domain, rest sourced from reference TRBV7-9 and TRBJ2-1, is DTGVSQNPRHKITKRGQNVTFRCDPISEHNRLYWYRQTLGQGPEFLTYFQNEAQLEKSRLLSDRFSAERPKGSFSTLEIQRTEQGDSAMYLCASSPRNNEQFFGPGTRLTVL.

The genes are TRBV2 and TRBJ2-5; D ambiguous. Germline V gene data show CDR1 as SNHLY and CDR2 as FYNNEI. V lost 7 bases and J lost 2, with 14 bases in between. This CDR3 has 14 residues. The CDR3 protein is CASISSETQETQYF. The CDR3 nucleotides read TGTGCCAGCATCTCTTCAGAAACTCAAGAGACCCAGTACTTC.

The CDR3 protein is CATSDRVGGGNEQFF. CDR3 nucleotides: TGTGCCACCAGTGATCGCGTCGGCGGGGGCAATGAGCAGTTCTTC. V gene TRBV24-1 combines with J gene TRBJ2-1, with 7 bases identical to TRBD2. Germline V lookup: CDR1 KGHDR, CDR2 SFDVKD. This CDR3 contains 15 residues. Trimming cost V 3 bases and J 6 bases; bases outside gene matches: 7.

CDR3 protein: CASSLGVGWTGSGETQYF. As DNA, the CDR3 is TGCGCCAGCAGCTTGGGGGTCGGCTGGACAGGGTCGGGGGAGACCCAGTACTTC. The chain carries TRBV5-1 and TRBJ2-5, with 8 positions matching TRBD1. This CDR3 contains 18 residues. Looked up from germline, CDR1 is SGHRS and CDR2 is YFSETQ. With 0 bases clipped from V and 5 bases from J, the junction kept 15 bases outside the gene matches.

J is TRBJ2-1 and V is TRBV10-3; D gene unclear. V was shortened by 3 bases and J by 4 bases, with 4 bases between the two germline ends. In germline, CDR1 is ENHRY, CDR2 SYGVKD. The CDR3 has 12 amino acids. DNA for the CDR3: TGTGCCATCAGTGAACGTTACAATGAGCAGTTCTTC. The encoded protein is CAISERYNEQFF.

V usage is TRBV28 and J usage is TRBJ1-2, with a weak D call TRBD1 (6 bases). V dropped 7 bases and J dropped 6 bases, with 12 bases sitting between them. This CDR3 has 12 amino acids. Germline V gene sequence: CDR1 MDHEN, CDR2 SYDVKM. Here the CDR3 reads CASTWAGDGYTF. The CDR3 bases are TGTGCCAGCACTTGGGCAGGGGATGGCTACACCTTC.

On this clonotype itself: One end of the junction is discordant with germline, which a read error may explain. The CDR3, as DNA: TGTGCCAGCGGTTATCACAGCTACGAGCAGTACTTC. Protein sequence: CASGYHSYEQYF. J is TRBJ2-7 and V is TRBV6-5; D is unresolved. Germline CDR1 is MNHEY and CDR2 is SVGAGI. The CDR3 covers 12 residues.

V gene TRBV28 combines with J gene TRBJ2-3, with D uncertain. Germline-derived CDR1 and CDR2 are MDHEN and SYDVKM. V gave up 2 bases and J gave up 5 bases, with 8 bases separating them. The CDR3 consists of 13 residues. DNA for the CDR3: TGTGCCAGCAGTTTAACCGAAGGAGATACGCAGTATTTT. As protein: CASSLTEGDTQYF.

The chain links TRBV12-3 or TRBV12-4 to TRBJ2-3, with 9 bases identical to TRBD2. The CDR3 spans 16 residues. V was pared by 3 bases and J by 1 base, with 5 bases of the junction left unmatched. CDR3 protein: CASSFPTSGRTDTQYF. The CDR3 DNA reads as TGTGCCAGCAGTTTTCCCACTAGCGGGCGCACAGATACGCAGTATTTT.

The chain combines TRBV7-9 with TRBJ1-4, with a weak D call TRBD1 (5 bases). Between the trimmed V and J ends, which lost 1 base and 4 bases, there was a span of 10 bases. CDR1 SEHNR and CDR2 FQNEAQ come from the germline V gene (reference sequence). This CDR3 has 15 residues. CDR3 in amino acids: CASSLVEGINEKLFF. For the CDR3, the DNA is TGTGCCAGCAGCTTAGTCGAGGGGATTAATGAAAAACTGTTTTTT.

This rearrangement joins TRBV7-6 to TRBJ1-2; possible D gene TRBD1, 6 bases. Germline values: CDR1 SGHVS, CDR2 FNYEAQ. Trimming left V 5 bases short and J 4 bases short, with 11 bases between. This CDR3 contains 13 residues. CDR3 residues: CASSDGQFYGYTF. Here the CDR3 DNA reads TGTGCCAGCAGCGATGGACAGTTCTATGGCTACACCTTC.

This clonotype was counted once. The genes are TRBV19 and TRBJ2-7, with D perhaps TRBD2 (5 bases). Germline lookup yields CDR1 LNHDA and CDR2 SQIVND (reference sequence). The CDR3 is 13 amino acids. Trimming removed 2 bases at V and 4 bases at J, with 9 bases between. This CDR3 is CASSIFRDYEQYF. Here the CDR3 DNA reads TGTGCCAGTAGTATATTTCGGGATTACGAGCAGTACTTC.

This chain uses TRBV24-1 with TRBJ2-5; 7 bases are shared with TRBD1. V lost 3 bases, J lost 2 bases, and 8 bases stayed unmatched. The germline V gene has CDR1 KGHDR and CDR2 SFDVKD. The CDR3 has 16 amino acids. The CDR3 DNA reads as TGTGCCACCAGTGATCCACAGGGGCAGATACAAGAGACCCAGTACTTC. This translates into CATSDPQGQIQETQYF.

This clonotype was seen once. This CDR3 reads CASSLGTGSGYTF. CDR3 nucleotide sequence: TGTGCCAGCAGCTTGGGGACAGGGTCCGGCTACACCTTC. This rearrangement joins TRBV7-8 to TRBJ1-2; 9 nucleotides line up with TRBD1. J was trimmed by 8 bases and V by 3 bases; bases with no gene match: 4. This CDR3 contains 13 residues. Per germline, CDR1 SGHVS and CDR2 FQNEAQ.

CDR3 DNA sequence: TGTGCCAGCAGCCAAAGACCGGACAGCAATCAGCCCCAGCATTTT. Residues: CASSQRPDSNQPQHF. This chain connects TRBV14 to TRBJ1-5; D unresolved. Germline V gene sequence: CDR1 SGHDN, CDR2 FVKESK. V lost 2 bases to trimming and J lost 1 base, with 9 bases between them. The CDR3 spans 15 residues.

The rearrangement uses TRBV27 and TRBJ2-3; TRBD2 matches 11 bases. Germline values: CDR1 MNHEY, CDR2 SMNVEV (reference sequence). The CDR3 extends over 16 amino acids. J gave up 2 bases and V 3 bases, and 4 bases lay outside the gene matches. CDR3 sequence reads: CASSFGLAGPTDTQYF. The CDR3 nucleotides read TGTGCCAGCAGTTTTGGACTAGCGGGCCCCACAGATACGCAGTATTTT.

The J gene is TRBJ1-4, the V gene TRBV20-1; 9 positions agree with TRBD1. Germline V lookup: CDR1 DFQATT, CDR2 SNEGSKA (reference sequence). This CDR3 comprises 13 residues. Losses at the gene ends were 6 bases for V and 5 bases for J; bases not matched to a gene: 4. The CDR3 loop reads CSARTGENEKLFF. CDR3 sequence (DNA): TGCAGTGCACGGACAGGGGAAAATGAAAAACTGTTTTTT.

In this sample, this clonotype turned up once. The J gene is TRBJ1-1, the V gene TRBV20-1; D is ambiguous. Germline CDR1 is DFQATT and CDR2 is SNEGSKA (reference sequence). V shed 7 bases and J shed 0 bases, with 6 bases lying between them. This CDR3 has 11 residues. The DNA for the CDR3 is TGCAGTGGGTTCTTGAACACTGAAGCTTTCTTT. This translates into CSGFLNTEAFF.

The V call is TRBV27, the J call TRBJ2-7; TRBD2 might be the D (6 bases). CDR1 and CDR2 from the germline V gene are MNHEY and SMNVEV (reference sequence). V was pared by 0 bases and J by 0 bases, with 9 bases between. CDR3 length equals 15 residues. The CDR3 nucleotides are TGTGCCAGCAGTTTATCACTAGCAAGCTCCTACGAGCAGTACTTC. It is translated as CASSLSLASSYEQYF.

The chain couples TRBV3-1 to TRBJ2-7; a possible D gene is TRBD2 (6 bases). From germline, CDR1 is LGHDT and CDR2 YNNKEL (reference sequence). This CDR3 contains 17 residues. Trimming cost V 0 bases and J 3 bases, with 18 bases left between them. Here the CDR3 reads CASSQDLASGGIYEQYF. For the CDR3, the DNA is TGTGCCAGCAGCCAAGATCTGGCTAGTGGGGGGATCTACGAGCAGTACTTC.

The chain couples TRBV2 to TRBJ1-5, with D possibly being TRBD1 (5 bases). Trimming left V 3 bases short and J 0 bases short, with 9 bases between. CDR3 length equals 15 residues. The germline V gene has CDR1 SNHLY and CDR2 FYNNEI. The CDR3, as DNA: TGTGCCAGCAGTGAGGGGCCGAATAGCAATCAGCCCCAGCATTTT. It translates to CASSEGPNSNQPQHF.

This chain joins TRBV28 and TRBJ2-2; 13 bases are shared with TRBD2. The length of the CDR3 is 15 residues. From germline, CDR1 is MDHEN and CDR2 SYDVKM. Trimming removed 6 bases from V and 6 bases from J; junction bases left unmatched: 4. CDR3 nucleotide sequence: TGTGCCAGCAGACTCGGGACTAGCGGGGCCGGGGAGCTGTTTTTT. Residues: CASRLGTSGAGELFF.

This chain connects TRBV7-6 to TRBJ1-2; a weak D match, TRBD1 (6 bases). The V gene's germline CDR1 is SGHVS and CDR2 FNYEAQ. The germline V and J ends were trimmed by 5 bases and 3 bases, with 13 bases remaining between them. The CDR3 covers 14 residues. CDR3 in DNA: TGTGCCAGCAGCGAGGCGGGGGGCGACTATGGCTACACCTTC. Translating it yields CASSEAGGDYGYTF.

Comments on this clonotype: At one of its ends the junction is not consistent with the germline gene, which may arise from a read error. CDR3 protein: CAIHRITF. The CDR3 DNA reads as TGTGCCATCCACCGAATTACCTTC. This chain uses TRBV10-3 with TRBJ2-7; D is undetermined. The germline gives CDR1 ENHRY, CDR2 SYGVKD. This CDR3 comprises 8 residues.

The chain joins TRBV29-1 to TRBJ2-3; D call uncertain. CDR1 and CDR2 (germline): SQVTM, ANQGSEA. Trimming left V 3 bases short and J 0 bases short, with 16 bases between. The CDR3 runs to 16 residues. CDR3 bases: TGCAGCGTTGACCCCCCCCAGCGCCACAGCACAGATACGCAGTATTTT. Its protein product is CSVDPPQRHSTDTQYF.

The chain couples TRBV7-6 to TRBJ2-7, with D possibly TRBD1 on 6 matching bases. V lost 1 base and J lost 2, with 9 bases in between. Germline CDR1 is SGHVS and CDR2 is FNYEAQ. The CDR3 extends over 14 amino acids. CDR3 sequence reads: CASSLVEGAYEQYF. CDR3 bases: TGTGCCAGCAGCTTAGTCGAGGGGGCCTACGAGCAGTACTTC.